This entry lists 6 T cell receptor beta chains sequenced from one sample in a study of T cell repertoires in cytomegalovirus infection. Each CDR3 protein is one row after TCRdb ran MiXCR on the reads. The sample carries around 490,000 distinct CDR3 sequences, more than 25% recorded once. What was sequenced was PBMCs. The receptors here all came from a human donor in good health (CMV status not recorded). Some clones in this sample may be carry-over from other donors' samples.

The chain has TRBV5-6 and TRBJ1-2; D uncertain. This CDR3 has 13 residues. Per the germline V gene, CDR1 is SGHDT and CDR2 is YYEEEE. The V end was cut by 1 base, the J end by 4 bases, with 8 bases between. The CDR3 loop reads CASSLQFTYGYTF. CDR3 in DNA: TGTGCCAGCAGCTTGCAATTCACCTATGGCTACACCTTC. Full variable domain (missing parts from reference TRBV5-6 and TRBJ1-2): DAGVTQSPTHLIKTRGQQVTLRCSPKSGHDTVSWYQQALGQGPQFIFQYYEEEERQRGNFPDRFSGHQFPNYSSELNVNALLLGDSALYLCASSLQFTYGYTFGSGTRLTVV.

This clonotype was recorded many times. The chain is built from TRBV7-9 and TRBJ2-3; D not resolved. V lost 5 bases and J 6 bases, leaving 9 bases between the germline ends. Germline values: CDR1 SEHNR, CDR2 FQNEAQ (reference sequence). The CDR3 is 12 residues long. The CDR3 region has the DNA TGTGCCAGCAGCCCTAGTGCCGATACGCAGTATTTT. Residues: CASSPSADTQYF. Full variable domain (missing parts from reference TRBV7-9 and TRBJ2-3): DTGVSQNPRHKITKRGQNVTFRCDPISEHNRLYWYRQTLGQGPEFLTYFQNEAQLEKSRLLSDRFSAERPKGSFSTLEIQRTEQGDSAMYLCASSPSADTQYFGPGTRLTVL.

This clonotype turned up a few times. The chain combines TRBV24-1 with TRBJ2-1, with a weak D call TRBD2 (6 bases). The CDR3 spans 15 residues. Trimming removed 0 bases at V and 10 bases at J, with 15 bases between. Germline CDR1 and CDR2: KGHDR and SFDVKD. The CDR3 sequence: CATSDLQGLRLEQFF. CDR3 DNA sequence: TGTGCCACCAGTGATTTGCAGGGACTGAGACTCGAGCAGTTCTTC.

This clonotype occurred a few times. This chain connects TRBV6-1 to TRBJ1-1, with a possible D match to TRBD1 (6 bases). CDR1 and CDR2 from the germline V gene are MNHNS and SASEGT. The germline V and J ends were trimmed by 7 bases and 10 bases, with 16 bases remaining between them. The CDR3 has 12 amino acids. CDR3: CASNKGGVRAFF. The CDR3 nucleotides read TGTGCCAGCAACAAAGGGGGGGTAAGAGCTTTCTTT.

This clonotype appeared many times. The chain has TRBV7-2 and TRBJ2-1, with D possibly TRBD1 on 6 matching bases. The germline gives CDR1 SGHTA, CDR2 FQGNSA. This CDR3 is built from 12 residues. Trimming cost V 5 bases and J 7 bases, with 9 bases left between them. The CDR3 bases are TGTGCCAGCAGCCAACAGGGTAATGAGCAGTTCTTC. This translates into CASSQQGNEQFF.

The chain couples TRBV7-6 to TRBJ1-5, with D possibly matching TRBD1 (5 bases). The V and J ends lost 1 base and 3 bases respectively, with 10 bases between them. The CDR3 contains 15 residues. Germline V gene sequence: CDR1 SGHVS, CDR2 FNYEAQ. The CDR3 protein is CASSLGGGPNQPQHF. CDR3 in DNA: TGTGCCAGCAGCTTAGGGGGGGGTCCCAATCAGCCCCAGCATTTT.